This TCR beta chain comes out of a study of blood T cell repertoires in COVID-19. As handled by the study authors: Using reference gene primer amplification, nucleated cell counts were estimated. TCRdb keeps only in-frame clones here, not all; method: immunoSEQ multiplex PCR. The DNA was the basis for D and trimming; V, J and clone size are from that table. Seen here are about 260,000 clones, about 87% observed once, and the top ten hold around 9.2%. The V end was cut by 0 bases, the J end by 1 base, with 6 bases between. The CDR3 totals 14 residues. The germline V gene has CDR1 SEHNR and CDR2 FQNEAQ (reference sequence).

This receptor was obtained from a human donor in a cohort sampled during active COVID-19. This chain joins TRBV7-9 and TRBJ2-5; D gene uncertain. Sequenced: peripheral blood. The CDR3 is CASSLAASQETQYF. In DNA form, the CDR3 reads TGTGCCAGCAGCTTAGCAGCGAGCCAAGAGACCCAGTACTTC.